These 23 T cell receptor beta chains came from one sample sequenced in a study of T-cell reconstitution after alpha-beta-depleted transplantation in children. The TCRbeta library incorporated unique molecular identifiers. TCRdb reanalysed the PCR reads using MiXCR and keeps one entry per CDR3 protein. The sample holds around 370,000 distinct CDR3 sequences, about 16% seen once. The starting material was PBMCs, mostly from graft donor cells, obtained 360 days after TCRalphabeta/CD19-depleted stem cell transplant. The receptor source for this set is a male patient aged 2-15 years who had a stem cell transplant for acute lymphoblastic leukemia, so the T cells may come from the graft donor.

The J gene is TRBJ2-3, the V gene TRBV9; possible D gene TRBD2, 6 bases. The V end was cut by 5 bases, the J end by 3 bases, with 19 bases between. Per the germline V gene, CDR1 is SGDLS and CDR2 is YYNGEE. The CDR3 has 16 amino acids. CDR3 nucleotide sequence: TGTGCCAGCAGTCTCTCAGCCGGCGGGACTACAGATACGCAGTATTTT. Translated, it gives CASSLSAGGTTDTQYF.

The gene calls are TRBV4-1 and TRBJ2-7; 10 bases map to TRBD2. With 4 bases clipped from V and 2 bases from J, the junction kept 2 bases outside the gene matches. Germline lookup yields CDR1 MGHRA and CDR2 YSYEKL. This CDR3 contains 14 residues. The DNA for the CDR3 is TGCGCCAGCAGCCCCACTAGCGGGGCCTACGAGCAGTACTTC. Protein: CASSPTSGAYEQYF.

This clonotype was seen a handful of times. The chain is built from TRBV9 and TRBJ2-5, with a weak D call TRBD1 (5 bases). The germline V gene encodes CDR1 SGDLS and CDR2 YYNGEE. The CDR3 contains 14 residues. With 0 bases removed from V and 2 bases from J, the gap between germline ends came to 8 bases. The CDR3 here is CASSVGGWQETQYF. CDR3 sequence (DNA): TGTGCCAGCAGCGTAGGGGGCTGGCAAGAGACCCAGTACTTC.

V usage is TRBV20-1 and J usage is TRBJ2-4; 8 bases match TRBD1. The germline CDR1 and CDR2 sequences are DFQATT and SNEGSKA (reference sequence). V shed 5 bases and J 2 bases; nucleotides not matched to a gene: 11. CDR3 length equals 16 residues. The CDR3 coding sequence is TGCAGTGCTTGGACCCGGACAGGGTCGACCAAAAACATTCAGTACTTC. It specifies CSAWTRTGSTKNIQYF.

This clonotype was seen more than once but under ten times. The V and J genes are TRBV28 and TRBJ2-3; the D gene is possibly TRBD2 (5 bases). This CDR3 spans 14 amino acids. V lost 7 bases and J lost 2, with 13 bases in between. Germline lookup yields CDR1 MDHEN and CDR2 SYDVKM. This CDR3 is CASNPRTFTDTQYF. In DNA form, the CDR3 reads TGTGCCAGCAACCCTCGGACTTTCACAGATACGCAGTATTTT.

J is TRBJ2-7 and V is TRBV28; tentatively, D is TRBD2 (6 bases). CDR3 length: 14 residues. V was shortened by 6 bases and J by 6 bases, with 18 bases between the two germline ends. Germline CDR1 reads MDHEN; CDR2 reads SYDVKM. In nucleotides, the CDR3 is TGTGCCAGCAGCCGAGTATCAGGGACTCGCGAGCAGTACTTC. Its protein product is CASSRVSGTREQYF.

This clonotype showed up many times. This rearrangement joins TRBV7-9 to TRBJ2-1, with 12 bases that match TRBD2. The CDR3 spans 15 residues. Germline values: CDR1 SEHNR, CDR2 FQNEAQ (reference sequence). Losses at the gene ends were 5 bases for V and 8 bases for J; bases not matched to a gene: 7. Written as DNA, the CDR3 is TGTGCCAGCAGCCCTGGGCTAGCGGGGGGGGATGAGCAGTTCTTC. Amino acid sequence: CASSPGLAGGDEQFF.

This clonotype was counted a few times. This chain links TRBV12-3 or TRBV12-4 with TRBJ2-7; 7 positions match TRBD1. The CDR3 spans 14 residues. The trim removed 6 bases at V and 1 base at J, leaving 6 bases unmatched. CDR3 loop: CASRETGSSYEQYF. The CDR3 DNA sequence: TGTGCCAGCAGGGAGACAGGGAGTTCCTACGAGCAGTACTTC.

Turning to this clonotype: A junction end diverges from the germline sequence, so it may reflect a read error. The chain has TRBV12-3 or TRBV12-4 and TRBJ2-1; maybe TRBD1 (6 bases). This CDR3 is 18 amino acids long. CDR3 nucleotides: TGTGCCATCAGTTTTTACCCCGGGCCTACAGGGTCTGGCAATGAGCAGTTCTTC. This codes for CAISFYPGPTGSGNEQFF.

The table lists this clonotype with many counts. The chain recombines TRBV24-1 with TRBJ2-5; D is unclear. The germline V gene has CDR1 KGHDR and CDR2 SFDVKD. The CDR3 runs 15 residues. Trimming left V 1 base short and J 2 bases short, with 10 bases between. CDR3 DNA sequence: TGTGCCACCAGTGATTTCCCGGGCCGTCAAGAGACCCAGTACTTC. Protein: CATSDFPGRQETQYF.

V is TRBV20-1 and J is TRBJ2-1; D uncertain. Germline-derived CDR1 and CDR2 are DFQATT and SNEGSKA (reference sequence). Trimming shortened V by 6 bases and J by 5 bases, and 11 bases separated the two germline ends. The CDR3 totals 12 residues. CDR3 sequence: CSAHDWDNEQFF. The CDR3 nucleotides read TGCAGTGCCCATGACTGGGACAATGAGCAGTTCTTC.

This clonotype was seen more than once but under ten times. This chain joins TRBV20-1 and TRBJ2-5; D is undetermined. The germline V gene has CDR1 DFQATT and CDR2 SNEGSKA (reference sequence). V lost 1 base, J lost 4 bases, and 4 bases lay in between. The CDR3 loop spans 11 amino acids. CDR3 region: CSARAAETQYF. Written as DNA, the CDR3 is TGCAGTGCTAGAGCAGCAGAGACCCAGTACTTC.

The chain links TRBV6-5 to TRBJ2-3; D is unclear. Trimming pared 1 base from V and 0 bases from J, leaving 14 bases between. Germline CDR1 reads MNHEY; CDR2 reads SVGAGI. The CDR3 runs 17 residues. CDR3 nucleotide sequence: TGTGCCAGCAGTTACTGGCATACAACCTCTAGCACAGATACGCAGTATTTT. As protein: CASSYWHTTSSTDTQYF.

This clonotype was found many times. J is TRBJ2-7 and V is TRBV7-8; D is possibly TRBD1 (5 bases). In germline, CDR1 is SGHVS, CDR2 FQNEAQ. The CDR3 extends over 13 amino acids. The germline V and J ends were trimmed by 4 bases and 0 bases, with 7 bases remaining between them. CDR3 DNA: TGTGCCAGCAGCTCGACAGCCTCCTACGAGCAGTACTTC. It codes for CASSSTASYEQYF.

The chain combines TRBV12-3 or TRBV12-4 with TRBJ2-7; TRBD2 matches at 7 bases. V was pared by 7 bases and J by 1 base, with 7 bases of the junction left unmatched. The CDR3 is made up of 14 amino acids. In nucleotides, the CDR3 is TGTGCCAGCACCAAAGGGAGGGTTTCCTACGAGCAGTACTTC. Protein: CASTKGRVSYEQYF.

This clonotype was detected only a few times. CDR3 sequence reads: CASSQDRGLRYYEQYF. For the CDR3, the DNA is TGCGCCAGCAGCCAAGATCGCGGGCTCCGGTACTACGAGCAGTACTTC. The chain recombines TRBV4-3 with TRBJ2-7; D may be TRBD2 (5 bases). This CDR3 is 16 amino acids long. Germline CDR1 reads LGHNA; CDR2 reads YSLEER. V was clipped by 0 bases and J by 3 bases, with 15 bases between them.

This clonotype occurred a few times. The chain links TRBV7-9 to TRBJ2-1; either TRBD1 or TRBD2 may supply D (5 bases each). Germline CDR1 is SEHNR and CDR2 is FQNEAQ (reference sequence). V was pared by 7 bases and J by 5 bases, with 24 bases between. CDR3 length: 17 amino acids. This chain's CDR3 is CASTRREGLAGHNEQFF. CDR3 nucleotides: TGTGCCAGCACCCGACGTGAGGGGCTAGCCGGTCACAATGAGCAGTTCTTC.

This clonotype has just a few counts. V is TRBV4-3 and J is TRBJ2-7; D perhaps matches TRBD2 (6 bases). Per the germline V gene, CDR1 is LGHNA and CDR2 is YSLEER. CDR3 length equals 17 residues. V shed 2 bases and J shed 2 bases, with 19 bases lying between them. The CDR3 is CASSQLLRRGTTYEQYF. For the CDR3, the DNA is TGCGCCAGCAGCCAATTGTTAAGGCGGGGTACTACCTACGAGCAGTACTTC.

The V gene is TRBV28, the J gene TRBJ2-5; D unresolved. CDR1 is MDHEN, CDR2 SYDVKM, per germline. V was cut by 0 bases and J by 1 base, with 15 bases left in between. This CDR3 comprises 17 residues. The CDR3 protein is CASSLWGPLRAQETQYF. Written as DNA, the CDR3 is TGTGCCAGCAGTTTATGGGGTCCTTTACGAGCCCAAGAGACCCAGTACTTC. The entire variable domain, with the rest obtained from reference TRBV28 and TRBJ2-5, is as follows: DVKVTQSSRYLVKRTGEKVFLECVQDMDHENMFWYRQDPGLGLRLIYFSYDVKMKEKGDIPEGYSVSREKKERFSLILESASTNQTSMYLCASSLWGPLRAQETQYFGPGTRLLVL.

V usage is TRBV15 and J usage is TRBJ2-1; D gene uncertain. Germline-derived CDR1 and CDR2 are LNHNV and YYDKDF (reference sequence). V lost 1 base, J lost 1 base, and 5 bases lay in between. This CDR3 is built from 14 residues. This CDR3 reads CATSRGTSYNEQFF. CDR3 DNA sequence: TGTGCCACCAGCAGAGGAACGTCCTACAATGAGCAGTTCTTC. Complete variable domain (other parts from reference TRBV15 and TRBJ2-1): DAMVIQNPRYQVTQFGKPVTLSCSQTLNHNVMYWYQQKSSQAPKLLFHYYDKDFNNEADTPDNFQSRRPNTSFCFLDIRSPGLGDTAMYLCATSRGTSYNEQFFGPGTRLTVL.

The genes are TRBV20-1 and TRBJ2-7, with D tentatively TRBD2 (6 bases). This CDR3 is built from 14 residues. Trimming shortened V by 0 bases and J by 3 bases, and 12 bases separated the two germline ends. Germline CDR1 and CDR2: DFQATT and SNEGSKA (reference sequence). CDR3 loop: CSARDPGVLYEQYF. CDR3 sequence (DNA): TGCAGTGCTAGAGACCCGGGAGTTCTCTACGAGCAGTACTTC.

The sample holds a few counts of this clonotype. This chain joins TRBV12-3 or TRBV12-4 and TRBJ2-7; no clear D. The CDR3 loop spans 14 amino acids. V shed 5 bases and J shed 1 base, with 12 bases lying between them. The CDR3 DNA follows: TGTGCCAGCAGTCCCAGAGTGGGATCCTACGAGCAGTACTTC. Protein sequence: CASSPRVGSYEQYF.

This clonotype appeared a few times. The V and J genes are TRBV4-3 and TRBJ2-5; D gene unclear. From germline, CDR1 is LGHNA and CDR2 YSLEER. The V end was cut by 0 bases, the J end by 5 bases, with 10 bases between. This CDR3 is built from 14 residues. Here the CDR3 DNA reads TGCGCCAGCAGCCAAGATATTAGCTGGGAGACCCAGTACTTC. Encoded protein: CASSQDISWETQYF.